This T cell receptor beta chain was profiled in a study of blood T cell repertoires in COVID-19. About the study: The origin of the acute and convalescent COVID-19 samples was the United States, Italy and Spain.

Sequencing used immunoSEQ multiplex PCR; TCRdb keeps in-frame clones, though not all of them. The sample carries roughly 100,000 clones, about four fifths recorded once. Germline V lookup: CDR1 SGHTA, CDR2 FQGTGA. Trimming took 5 bases from V and 2 from J; bases not matched to a gene: 4. The CDR3 runs to 16 residues. The specimen sequenced was peripheral blood. The chain links TRBV7-3 to TRBJ1-6; TRBD1 matches 9 bases. The clonotype originates from a human donor in a cohort sampled during active COVID-19. The CDR3 is CASSRDRAAYNSPLHF. The CDR3 nucleotides read TGTGCCAGCAGCCGGGACAGGGCCGCCTATAATTCACCCCTCCACTTT.